Presented here are 15 T cell receptor beta chains from one specimen sequenced in a study of vaccination and CD4 T cells after COVID-19. TCRdb re-called the PCR reads with MiXCR, one entry per CDR3 protein. This sample has roughly 20,000 distinct CDR3 sequences, with 60% found just once. The sample was CD4+ T cells from blood, taken after SARS-CoV-2 vaccination. The receptor set was obtained from a human donor who had recovered from COVID-19.

The gene calls are TRBV7-6 and TRBJ2-1; D is tentatively TRBD1 or TRBD2 (5 bases each). This CDR3 contains 17 residues. Trimming removed 1 base at V and 2 bases at J, with 15 bases between. Looked up from germline, CDR1 is SGHVS and CDR2 is FNYEAQ. The CDR3 sequence is CASSLGGRGGTYNEQFF. The CDR3 DNA follows: TGTGCCAGCAGCTTAGGGGGACGGGGTGGCACCTACAATGAGCAGTTCTTC. Full variable domain (rest looked up from reference TRBV7-6 and TRBJ2-1): GAGVSQSPRYKVTKRGQDVALRCDPISGHVSLYWYRQALGQGPEFLTYFNYEAQQDKSGLPNDRFSAERPEGSISTLTIQRTEQRDSAMYRCASSLGGRGGTYNEQFFGPGTRLTVL.

The J gene is TRBJ2-7, the V gene TRBV7-8, with 9 bases matching TRBD2. Germline CDR1 reads SGHVS; CDR2 reads FQNEAQ. V gave up 1 base and J gave up 1 base; unmatched junction bases: 5. CDR3 size: 16 residues. The CDR3 is CASSLVVAGASYEQYF. The CDR3 coding sequence is TGTGCCAGCAGCTTAGTGGTAGCGGGAGCATCCTACGAGCAGTACTTC.

The CDR3 DNA reads TGCAGCGCAGGGACAGGGGACTATGGCTACACCTTC. Amino acids: CSAGTGDYGYTF. This chain links TRBV29-1 with TRBJ1-2; 10 bases map to TRBD1. This CDR3 comprises 12 residues. V was clipped by 7 bases and J by 3 bases; unmatched bases: 2. Germline V gives CDR1 SQVTM, CDR2 ANQGSEA.

This clonotype was detected a few times. The chain has TRBV21-1 and TRBJ2-3; TRBD2 reflects the table's D call only, with no check against the DNA. TRBV21-1 represents a pseudogene. The CDR3 totals 15 residues. The CDR3 loop is CASSKGLAGVGTQYF. DNA of the CDR3: TGTGCCAGCAGCAAAGGACTAGCGGGAGTCGGTACGCAGTATTTT.

The gene calls are TRBV2 and TRBJ1-5; D is undetermined. The length of the CDR3 is 16 residues. Trimming removed 5 bases at V and 2 bases at J, with 16 bases between. The germline V gene encodes CDR1 SNHLY and CDR2 FYNNEI. The CDR3 loop is CASSWFGPGGNQPQHF. Written as DNA, the CDR3 is TGTGCCAGCAGTTGGTTCGGACCTGGGGGCAATCAGCCCCAGCATTTT.

The CDR3 DNA follows: TGCAGCGTTGAAGGGAGGGCCCGGGGCACAGATACGCAGTATTTT. Protein sequence: CSVEGRARGTDTQYF. The chain links TRBV29-1 to TRBJ2-3, with a tentative D call TRBD2 (6 bases). Germline CDR1 reads SQVTM; CDR2 reads ANQGSEA. The CDR3 totals 15 residues. Between the trimmed V and J ends, which lost 1 base and 1 base, there was a span of 12 bases.

This clonotype was recorded only once. This chain uses TRBV7-9 with TRBJ2-3, with D possibly being TRBD1 (6 bases). The germline CDR1 and CDR2 sequences are SEHNR and FQNEAQ (reference sequence). Trimming took off 6 bases at V and 2 bases at J, with 12 bases between the two ends. This CDR3 spans 14 amino acids. The CDR3, as DNA: TGTGCCAGCAGTCTTACAGGGAACACAGATACGCAGTATTTT. Its translation is CASSLTGNTDTQYF.

This clonotype has a single count. This chain connects TRBV20-1 to TRBJ1-1; D ambiguous. The CDR3 covers 16 residues. The V end lost 0 bases, the J end lost 3 bases, and 17 bases lay between the germline ends. Germline CDR1 is DFQATT and CDR2 is SNEGSKA (reference sequence). DNA for the CDR3: TGCAGTGCTAGAGATCCCGGGGTTGGCGTCCACACTGAAGCTTTCTTT. Its protein product is CSARDPGVGVHTEAFF.

This clonotype was observed a few times. V and J are TRBV20-1 and TRBJ1-1; D gene unclear. The length of the CDR3 is 14 residues. Between the trimmed V and J ends, which lost 0 bases and 0 bases, there was a span of 8 bases. The germline gives CDR1 DFQATT, CDR2 SNEGSKA (reference sequence). CDR3 protein: CSAREPTMNTEAFF. DNA for the CDR3: TGCAGTGCTAGAGAGCCCACGATGAACACTGAAGCTTTCTTT.

The chain employs TRBV7-2 and TRBJ2-3, with 8 nucleotides matching TRBD2. The CDR3 contains 17 residues. The V and J ends lost 5 bases and 3 bases, in that order; junction bases with no gene match: 13. Germline CDR1 SGHTA, CDR2 FQGNSA. Written as DNA, the CDR3 is TGTGCCAGCAGCGCTAGGGCGTTGGCGGGAGGTACAGATACGCAGTATTTT. It translates to CASSARALAGGTDTQYF.

DNA for the CDR3: TGTGCCAACGCACAATCAGGGGGCTACTATGGCTACACCTTC. Translating gives CANAQSGGYYGYTF. The chain couples TRBV10-3 to TRBJ1-2; 8 nucleotides align to TRBD1. Trimming took 10 bases from V and 3 from J; bases not matched to a gene: 10. Germline V gene sequence: CDR1 ENHRY, CDR2 SYGVKD. This CDR3 contains 14 residues.

The rearrangement uses TRBV20-1 and TRBJ2-1; D tentatively fits TRBD1 or TRBD2 (5 bases each). CDR1 and CDR2 (germline): DFQATT, SNEGSKA (reference sequence). The CDR3 covers 14 residues. Trimming removed 5 bases at V and 4 bases at J, with 15 bases between. CDR3 sequence: CSAAMVGEYNEQFF. In nucleotides, the CDR3 is TGCAGTGCTGCGATGGTGGGGGAGTACAATGAGCAGTTCTTC.

The rearrangement uses TRBV2 and TRBJ2-7, with 7 bases lining up with TRBD1. The CDR3 totals 15 residues. The trim removed 7 bases at V and 3 bases at J, leaving 12 bases unmatched. The V gene's germline CDR1 is SNHLY and CDR2 FYNNEI. The CDR3 here is CASTRGGERLYEQYF. CDR3 nucleotides: TGTGCCAGCACCCGAGGGGGCGAGCGACTCTACGAGCAGTACTTC.

V gene TRBV6-1 combines with J gene TRBJ1-2; D is unclear. CDR3 length: 13 residues. Germline CDR1 MNHNS, CDR2 SASEGT. V was shortened by 10 bases and J by 3 bases, with 15 bases between the two germline ends. The CDR3 DNA sequence: TGTGCCACGCATTTGCACAGTGACTATGGCTACACCTTC. It codes for CATHLHSDYGYTF.

The V call is TRBV12-3 or TRBV12-4, the J call TRBJ1-6; perhaps TRBD1 as D (5 bases). This CDR3 comprises 15 residues. V dropped 5 bases and J dropped 9 bases, with 17 bases sitting between them. CDR3 sequence (DNA): TGTGCCAGCAGTCCCGGGACCTTACTGGGTTCACCCCTCCACTTT. This translates into CASSPGTLLGSPLHF.